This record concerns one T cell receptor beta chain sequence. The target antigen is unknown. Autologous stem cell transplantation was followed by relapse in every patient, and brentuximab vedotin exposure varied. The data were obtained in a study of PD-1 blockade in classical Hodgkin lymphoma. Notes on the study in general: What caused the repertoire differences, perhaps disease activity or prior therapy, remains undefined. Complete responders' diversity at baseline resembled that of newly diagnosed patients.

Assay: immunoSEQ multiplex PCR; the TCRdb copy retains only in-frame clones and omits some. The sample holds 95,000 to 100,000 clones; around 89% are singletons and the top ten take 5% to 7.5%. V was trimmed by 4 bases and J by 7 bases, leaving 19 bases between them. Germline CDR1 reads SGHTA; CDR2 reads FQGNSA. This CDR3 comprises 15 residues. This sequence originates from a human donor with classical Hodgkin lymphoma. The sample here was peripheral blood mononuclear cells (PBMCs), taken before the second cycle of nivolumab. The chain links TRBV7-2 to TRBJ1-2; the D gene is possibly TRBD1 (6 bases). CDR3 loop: CASSSESRGGSGYTF. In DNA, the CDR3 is TGTGCCAGCAGCTCAGAGTCAAGGGGGGGTAGTGGCTACACCTTC.